One sample yielded the 9 T cell receptor beta chains listed below, sequenced in a study of CD8+ T cells in alopecia areata. RNA was isolated and reverse transcribed to cDNA, the sequencing template. Measured with immunoSEQ multiplex PCR; TCRdb has only the in-frame clones, and not every one. The sample yields about 150,000 clones, approximately 87% seen once. This material consisted of CD8+ T cells sorted from blood, taken at week 0. All receptors come from a human donor with alopecia areata.

The chain employs TRBV27 and TRBJ2-1; 7 bases agree with TRBD2. CDR1 MNHEY and CDR2 SMNVEV come from the germline V gene (reference sequence). Unmatched junction bases numbered 8, after V lost 3 bases and J lost 6 bases. This CDR3 region has 15 residues. CDR3 coding DNA: TGTGCCAGCAGTTTGGGGACTAAGGGGTTCAATGAGCAGTTCTTC. Encoded protein: CASSLGTKGFNEQFF.

This sequence joins TRBV27 and TRBJ2-7, with TRBD1 matching 7 bases. This CDR3 comprises 15 residues. Germline V CDR1 and CDR2: MNHEY, SMNVEV (reference sequence). With 4 bases clipped from V and 2 bases from J, the junction kept 8 bases outside the gene matches. This CDR3 reads CASSSTGQTTYEQYF. The CDR3 DNA reads TGTGCCAGCAGTTCAACGGGACAGACAACCTACGAGCAGTACTTC.

This chain uses TRBV4-1 with TRBJ2-7, with 7 bases matching TRBD2. V lost 6 bases to trimming and J lost 8 bases; unmatched junction nucleotides: 16. The CDR3 is made up of 15 amino acids. Germline CDR1 reads MGHRA; CDR2 reads YSYEKL. The DNA of the CDR3 is TGCGCCAGCAGTGGCGCATGGGCGGGAGTAGGGAAGCAGTACTTC. Translated, it gives CASSGAWAGVGKQYF.

J is TRBJ2-5 and V is TRBV29-1; 12 nucleotides line up with TRBD2. The J call could be wrong; TRBJ2-7 is a better fit for the DNA end. Per the germline V gene, CDR1 is SQVTM and CDR2 is ANQGSEA. The CDR3 totals 14 residues. CDR3 residues: CSVDTSGRPYEQYF. DNA of the CDR3: TGCAGCGTCGATACTAGCGGGAGGCCCTACGAGCAGTACTTC.

The gene calls are TRBV5-1 and TRBJ1-2; a weak D match, TRBD1 (6 bases). The CDR3 consists of 16 residues. V shed 4 bases and J shed 1 base, with 17 bases lying between them. In germline, CDR1 is SGHRS, CDR2 YFSETQ. DNA of the CDR3: TGCGCCAGCAGCCAGGACAGTACCCTCGATAACTATGGCTACACCTTC. It specifies CASSQDSTLDNYGYTF.

The chain uses TRBV6-5 and TRBJ2-7, with 10 bases that match TRBD1. Germline CDR1 reads MNHEY; CDR2 reads SVGAGI. V was clipped by 6 bases and J by 2 bases; unmatched bases: 7. CDR3 length: 15 residues. In DNA, the CDR3 is TGTGCCAGCAGACCGTCGGGGACAGGGGCCTACGAGCAGTACTTC. Protein sequence: CASRPSGTGAYEQYF.

This clone was found a few times. This rearrangement joins TRBV10-2 to TRBJ2-1; D not certain. CDR1 and CDR2 (germline): WSHSY, SAAADI. This CDR3 spans 11 amino acids. Trimming removed 4 bases from V and 7 bases from J, with 5 bases in between. This chain's CDR3 is CASSGGNEQFF. DNA for the CDR3: TGCGCCAGCAGTGGTGGTAATGAGCAGTTCTTC.

This clone appeared once. The chain has TRBV7-9 and TRBJ2-6; D is undetermined. Germline CDR1 SEHNR, CDR2 FQNEAQ (reference sequence). The length of the CDR3 is 15 residues. Trimming removed 5 bases at V and 0 bases at J, with 8 bases between. The CDR3 coding sequence is TGTGCCAGCAGCCCCCCGAGCTCTGGGGCCAACGTCCTGACTTTC. Translating gives CASSPPSSGANVLTF.

The rearrangement joins TRBV7-9 to TRBJ2-1; D remains unclear. The CDR3 has 14 amino acids. Trimming removed 7 bases from V and 6 bases from J, with 16 bases in between. Germline-derived CDR1 and CDR2 are SEHNR and FQNEAQ (reference sequence). Written as DNA, the CDR3 is TGTGCCAGCATTCATTCTGACCGCCCCAATGAGCAGTTCTTC. Its translation: CASIHSDRPNEQFF.